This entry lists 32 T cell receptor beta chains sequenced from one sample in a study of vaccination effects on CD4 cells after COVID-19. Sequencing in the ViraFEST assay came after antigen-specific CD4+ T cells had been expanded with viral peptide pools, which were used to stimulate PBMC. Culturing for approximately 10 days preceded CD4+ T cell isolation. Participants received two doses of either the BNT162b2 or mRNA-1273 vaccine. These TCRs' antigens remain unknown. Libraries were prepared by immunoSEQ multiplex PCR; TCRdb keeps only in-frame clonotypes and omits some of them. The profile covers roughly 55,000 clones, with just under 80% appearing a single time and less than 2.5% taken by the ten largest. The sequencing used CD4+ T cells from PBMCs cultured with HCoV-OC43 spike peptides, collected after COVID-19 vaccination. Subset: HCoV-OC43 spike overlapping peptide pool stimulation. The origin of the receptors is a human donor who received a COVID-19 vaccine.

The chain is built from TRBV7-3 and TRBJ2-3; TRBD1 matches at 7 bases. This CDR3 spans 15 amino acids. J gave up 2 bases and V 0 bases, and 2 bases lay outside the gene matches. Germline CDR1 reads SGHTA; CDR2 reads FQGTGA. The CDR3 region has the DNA TGTGCCAGCAGCTTAACGGACAGGTACACAGATACGCAGTATTTT. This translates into CASSLTDRYTDTQYF.

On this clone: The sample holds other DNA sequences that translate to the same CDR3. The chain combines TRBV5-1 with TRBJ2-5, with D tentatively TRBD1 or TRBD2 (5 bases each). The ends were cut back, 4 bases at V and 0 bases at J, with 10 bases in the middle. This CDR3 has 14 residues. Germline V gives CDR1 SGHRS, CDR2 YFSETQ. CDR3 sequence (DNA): TGCGCCAGCAGCCGTCAGGGAGACCAAGAGACCCAGTACTTC. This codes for CASSRQGDQETQYF. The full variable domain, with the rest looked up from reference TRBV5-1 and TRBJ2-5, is KAGVTQTPRYLIKTRGQQVTLSCSPISGHRSVSWYQQTPGQGLQFLFEYFSETQRNKGNFPGRFSGRQFSNSRSEMNVSTLELGDSALYLCASSRQGDQETQYFGPGTRLLVL.

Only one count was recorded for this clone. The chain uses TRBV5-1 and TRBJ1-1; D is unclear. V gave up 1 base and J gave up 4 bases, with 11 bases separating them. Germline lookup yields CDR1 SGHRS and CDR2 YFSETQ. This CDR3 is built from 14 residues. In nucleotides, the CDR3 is TGCGCCAGCAGCTTGACAATTTCGGTCACTGAAGCTTTCTTT. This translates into CASSLTISVTEAFF.

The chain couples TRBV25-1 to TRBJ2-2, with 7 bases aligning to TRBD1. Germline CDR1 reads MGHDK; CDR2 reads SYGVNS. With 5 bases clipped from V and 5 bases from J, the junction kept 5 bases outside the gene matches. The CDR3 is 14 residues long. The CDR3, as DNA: TGTGCCAGCAGTAGTACAGGGGAAACCGGGGAGCTGTTTTTT. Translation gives CASSSTGETGELFF.

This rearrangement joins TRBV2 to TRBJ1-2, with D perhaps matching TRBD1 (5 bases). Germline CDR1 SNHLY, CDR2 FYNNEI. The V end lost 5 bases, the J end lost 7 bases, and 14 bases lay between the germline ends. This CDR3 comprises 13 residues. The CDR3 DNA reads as TGTGCCAGCAGTCTAGACAGTCTGACTGGCTACACCTTC. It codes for CASSLDSLTGYTF.

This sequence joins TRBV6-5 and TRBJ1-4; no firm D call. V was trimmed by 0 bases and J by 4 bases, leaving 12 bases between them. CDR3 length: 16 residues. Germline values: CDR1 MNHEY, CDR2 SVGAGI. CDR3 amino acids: CASSYSRGVGNEKLFF. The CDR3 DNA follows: TGTGCCAGCAGTTACTCGCGAGGTGTAGGTAATGAAAAACTGTTTTTT.

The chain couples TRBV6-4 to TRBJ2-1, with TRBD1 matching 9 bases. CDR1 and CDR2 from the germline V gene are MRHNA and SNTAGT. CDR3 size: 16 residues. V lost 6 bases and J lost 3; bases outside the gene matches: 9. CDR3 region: CASRLADRGNYNEQFF. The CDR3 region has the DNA TGTGCCAGCAGACTCGCCGACAGGGGGAACTACAATGAGCAGTTCTTC.

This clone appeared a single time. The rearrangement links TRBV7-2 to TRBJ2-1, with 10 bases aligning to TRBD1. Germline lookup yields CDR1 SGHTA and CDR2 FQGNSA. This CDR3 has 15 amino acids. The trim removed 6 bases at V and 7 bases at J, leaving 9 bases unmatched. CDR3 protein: CASSTTGGIWNEQFF. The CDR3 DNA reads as TGTGCCAGCAGTACGACAGGGGGCATATGGAATGAGCAGTTCTTC.

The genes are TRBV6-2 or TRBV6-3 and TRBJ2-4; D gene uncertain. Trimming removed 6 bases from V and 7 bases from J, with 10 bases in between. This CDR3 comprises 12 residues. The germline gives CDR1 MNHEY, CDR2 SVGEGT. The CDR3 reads CASSDSINIQYF. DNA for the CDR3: TGTGCCAGCAGCGATAGTATTAACATTCAGTACTTC.

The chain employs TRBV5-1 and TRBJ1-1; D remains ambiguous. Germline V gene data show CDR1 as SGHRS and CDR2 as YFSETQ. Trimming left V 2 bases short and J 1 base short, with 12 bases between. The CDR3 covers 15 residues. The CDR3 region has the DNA TGCGCCAGCAGCTTTCTTACAGTAAAGAACACTGAAGCTTTCTTT. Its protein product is CASSFLTVKNTEAFF.

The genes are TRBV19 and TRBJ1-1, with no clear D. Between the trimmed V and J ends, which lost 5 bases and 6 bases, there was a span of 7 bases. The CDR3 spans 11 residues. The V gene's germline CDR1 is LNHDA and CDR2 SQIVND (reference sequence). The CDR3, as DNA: TGTGCCAGTAGTGCGTCGGCTGAAGCTTTCTTT. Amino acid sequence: CASSASAEAFF.

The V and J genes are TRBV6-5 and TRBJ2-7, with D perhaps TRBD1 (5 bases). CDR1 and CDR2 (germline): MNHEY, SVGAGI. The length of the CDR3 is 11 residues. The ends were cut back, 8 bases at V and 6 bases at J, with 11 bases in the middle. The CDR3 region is CASGAGFEQYV. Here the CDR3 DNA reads TGTGCCAGCGGGGCAGGCTTCGAGCAGTACGTC.

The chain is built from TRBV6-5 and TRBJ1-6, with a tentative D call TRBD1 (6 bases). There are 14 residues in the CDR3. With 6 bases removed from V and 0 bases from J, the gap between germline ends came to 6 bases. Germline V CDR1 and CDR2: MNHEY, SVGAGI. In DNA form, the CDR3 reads TGTGCCAGCAGGGACAGCTCCTATAATTCACCCCTCCACTTT. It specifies CASRDSSYNSPLHF.

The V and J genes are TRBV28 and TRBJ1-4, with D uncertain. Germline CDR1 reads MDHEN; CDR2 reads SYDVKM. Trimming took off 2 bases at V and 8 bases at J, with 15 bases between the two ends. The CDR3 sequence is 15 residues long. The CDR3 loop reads CASSLITLPGEKLFF. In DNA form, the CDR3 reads TGTGCCAGCAGTTTAATTACTCTTCCGGGGGAAAAACTGTTTTTT. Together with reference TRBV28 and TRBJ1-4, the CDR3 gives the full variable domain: DVKVTQSSRYLVKRTGEKVFLECVQDMDHENMFWYRQDPGLGLRLIYFSYDVKMKEKGDIPEGYSVSREKKERFSLILESASTNQTSMYLCASSLITLPGEKLFFGSGTQLSVL.

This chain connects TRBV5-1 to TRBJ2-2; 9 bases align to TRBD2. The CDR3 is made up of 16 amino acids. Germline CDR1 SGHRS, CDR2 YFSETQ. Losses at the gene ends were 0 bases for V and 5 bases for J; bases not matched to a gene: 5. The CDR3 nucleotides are TGCGCCAGCAGCTTGGTGTCTAGCGGGGTTACCGGGGAGCTGTTTTTT. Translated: CASSLVSSGVTGELFF. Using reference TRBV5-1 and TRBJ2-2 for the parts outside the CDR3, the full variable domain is KAGVTQTPRYLIKTRGQQVTLSCSPISGHRSVSWYQQTPGQGLQFLFEYFSETQRNKGNFPGRFSGRQFSNSRSEMNVSTLELGDSALYLCASSLVSSGVTGELFFGEGSRLTVL.

Here the CDR3 reads CSAGKAAWNEQFF. The CDR3 coding sequence is TGCAGCGCCGGGAAGGCAGCCTGGAATGAGCAGTTCTTC. The chain uses TRBV29-1 and TRBJ2-1; D may be TRBD2 (5 bases). CDR3 length: 13 amino acids. Trimming took off 7 bases at V and 7 bases at J, with 17 bases between the two ends. CDR1 SQVTM and CDR2 ANQGSEA come from the germline V gene.

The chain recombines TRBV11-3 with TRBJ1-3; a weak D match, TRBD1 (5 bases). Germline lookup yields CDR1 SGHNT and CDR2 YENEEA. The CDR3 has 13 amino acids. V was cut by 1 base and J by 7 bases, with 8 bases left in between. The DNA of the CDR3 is TGTGCCAGCAGCTTAGGACGGGACAACACCATATATTTT. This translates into CASSLGRDNTIYF.

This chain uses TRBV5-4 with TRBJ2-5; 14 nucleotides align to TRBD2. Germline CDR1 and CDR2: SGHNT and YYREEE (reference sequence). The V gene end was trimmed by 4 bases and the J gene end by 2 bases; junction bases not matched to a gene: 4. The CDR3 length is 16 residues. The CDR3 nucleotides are TGTGCCAGCAGCGGTGGACTAGCGGGGGGTCAAGAGACCCAGTACTTC. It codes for CASSGGLAGGQETQYF.

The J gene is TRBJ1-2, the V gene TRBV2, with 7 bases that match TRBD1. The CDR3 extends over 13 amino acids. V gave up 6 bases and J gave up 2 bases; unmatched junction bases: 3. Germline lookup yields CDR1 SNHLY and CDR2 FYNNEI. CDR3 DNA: TGTGCCAGCAGGGGACAGCCAAACTATGGCTACACCTTC. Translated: CASRGQPNYGYTF.

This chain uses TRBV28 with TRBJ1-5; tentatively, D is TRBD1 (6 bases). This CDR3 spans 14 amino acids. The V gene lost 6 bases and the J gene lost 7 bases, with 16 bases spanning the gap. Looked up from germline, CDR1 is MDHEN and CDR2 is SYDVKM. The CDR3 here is CASSPSRGGQPQHF. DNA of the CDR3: TGTGCCAGCAGCCCAAGCAGGGGAGGACAGCCCCAGCATTTT.

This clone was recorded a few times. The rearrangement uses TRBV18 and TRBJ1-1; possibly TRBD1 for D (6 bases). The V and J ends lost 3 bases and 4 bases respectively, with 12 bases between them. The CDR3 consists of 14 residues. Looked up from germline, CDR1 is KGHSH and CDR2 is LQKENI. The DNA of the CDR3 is TGTGCCAGCTCACCCCAGGGGTTTGCCACTGAAGCTTTCTTT. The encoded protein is CASSPQGFATEAFF. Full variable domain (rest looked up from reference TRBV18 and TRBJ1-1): NAGVMQNPRHLVRRRGQEARLRCSPMKGHSHVYWYRQLPEEGLKFMVYLQKENIIDESGMPKERFSAEFPKEGPSILRIQQVVRGDSAAYFCASSPQGFATEAFFGQGTRLTVV.

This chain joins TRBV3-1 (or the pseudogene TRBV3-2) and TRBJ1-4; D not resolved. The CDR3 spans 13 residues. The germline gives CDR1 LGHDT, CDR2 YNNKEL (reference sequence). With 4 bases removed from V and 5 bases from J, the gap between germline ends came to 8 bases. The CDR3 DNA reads TGTGCCAGCAGCCCTAGGGAGAATGAAAAACTGTTTTTT. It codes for CASSPRENEKLFF.

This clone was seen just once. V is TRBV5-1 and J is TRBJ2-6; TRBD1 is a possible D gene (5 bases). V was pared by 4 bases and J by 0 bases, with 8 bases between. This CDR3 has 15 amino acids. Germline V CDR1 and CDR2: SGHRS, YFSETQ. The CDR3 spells CASSQGSSGANVLTF. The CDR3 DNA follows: TGCGCCAGCAGCCAGGGAAGCTCTGGGGCCAACGTCCTGACTTTC.

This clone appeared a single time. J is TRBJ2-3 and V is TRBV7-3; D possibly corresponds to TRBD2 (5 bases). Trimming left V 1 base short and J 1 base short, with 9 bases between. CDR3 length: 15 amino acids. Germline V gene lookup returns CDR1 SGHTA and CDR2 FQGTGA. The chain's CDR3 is CASSLSGLGTDTQYF. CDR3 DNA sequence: TGTGCCAGCAGCTTAAGCGGGTTAGGCACAGATACGCAGTATTTT.

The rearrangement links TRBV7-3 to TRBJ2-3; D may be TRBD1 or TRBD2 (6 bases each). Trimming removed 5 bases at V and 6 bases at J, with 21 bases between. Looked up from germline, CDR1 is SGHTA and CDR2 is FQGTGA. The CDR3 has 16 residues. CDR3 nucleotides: TGTGCCAGCAGCCTGCTCGGGGGCTACACGGGGGATACGCAGTATTTT. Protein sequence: CASSLLGGYTGDTQYF.

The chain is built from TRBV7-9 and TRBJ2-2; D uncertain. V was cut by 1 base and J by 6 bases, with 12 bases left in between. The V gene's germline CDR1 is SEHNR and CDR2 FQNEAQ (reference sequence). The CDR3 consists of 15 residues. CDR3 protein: CASSLDGPRAGELFF. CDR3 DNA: TGTGCCAGCAGCTTAGACGGCCCCCGGGCCGGGGAGCTGTTTTTT.

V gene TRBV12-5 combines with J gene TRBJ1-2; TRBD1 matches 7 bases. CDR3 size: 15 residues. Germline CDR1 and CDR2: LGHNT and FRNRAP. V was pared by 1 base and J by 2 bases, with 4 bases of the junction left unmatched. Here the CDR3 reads CASGLGRGRNYGYTF. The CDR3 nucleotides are TGTGCTAGTGGTTTGGGGAGGGGGCGAAACTATGGCTACACCTTC.

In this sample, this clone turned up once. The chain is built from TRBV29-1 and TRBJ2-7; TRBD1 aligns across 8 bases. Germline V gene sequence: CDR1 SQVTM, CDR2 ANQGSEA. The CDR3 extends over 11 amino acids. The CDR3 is CSVIFRDRLRV. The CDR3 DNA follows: TGCAGCGTTATTTTCCGGGACAGGTTACGCGTC.

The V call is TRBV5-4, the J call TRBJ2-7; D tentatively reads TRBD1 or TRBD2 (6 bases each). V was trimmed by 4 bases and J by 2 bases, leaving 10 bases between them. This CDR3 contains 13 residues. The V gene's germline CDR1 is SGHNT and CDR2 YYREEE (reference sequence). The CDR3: CASSRGTTYEQYV. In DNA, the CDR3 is TGTGCCAGCAGCCGCGGGACAACCTACGAGCAGTACGTC.

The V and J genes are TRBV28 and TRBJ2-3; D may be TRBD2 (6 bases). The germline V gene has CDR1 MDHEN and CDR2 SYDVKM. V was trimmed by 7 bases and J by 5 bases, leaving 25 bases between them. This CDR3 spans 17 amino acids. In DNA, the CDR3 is TGTGCCAGCACATCGTACCCCGGGCGCGGCGGGGTAGATACGCAGTATTTT. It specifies CASTSYPGRGGVDTQYF.

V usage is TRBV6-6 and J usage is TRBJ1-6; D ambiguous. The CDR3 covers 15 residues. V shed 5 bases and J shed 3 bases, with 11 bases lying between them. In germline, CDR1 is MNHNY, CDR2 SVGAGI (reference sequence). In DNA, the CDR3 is TGTGCCAGCAGTACGGAAACCCTCTATAATTCACCCCTCCACTTT. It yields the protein CASSTETLYNSPLHF.

CDR3 coding DNA: TGTGCCAGCAGCCAAGATGGGACAGGTAACTCCTACAATGAGCAGTTCTTC. It yields the protein CASSQDGTGNSYNEQFF. The rearrangement uses TRBV4-2 and TRBJ2-1, with 8 bases matching TRBD1. Germline V gives CDR1 LGHNA, CDR2 YNFKEQ. The CDR3 sequence is 17 residues long. After removal of 0 bases from V and 0 bases from J, the junction contained 4 bases not matched to a gene.